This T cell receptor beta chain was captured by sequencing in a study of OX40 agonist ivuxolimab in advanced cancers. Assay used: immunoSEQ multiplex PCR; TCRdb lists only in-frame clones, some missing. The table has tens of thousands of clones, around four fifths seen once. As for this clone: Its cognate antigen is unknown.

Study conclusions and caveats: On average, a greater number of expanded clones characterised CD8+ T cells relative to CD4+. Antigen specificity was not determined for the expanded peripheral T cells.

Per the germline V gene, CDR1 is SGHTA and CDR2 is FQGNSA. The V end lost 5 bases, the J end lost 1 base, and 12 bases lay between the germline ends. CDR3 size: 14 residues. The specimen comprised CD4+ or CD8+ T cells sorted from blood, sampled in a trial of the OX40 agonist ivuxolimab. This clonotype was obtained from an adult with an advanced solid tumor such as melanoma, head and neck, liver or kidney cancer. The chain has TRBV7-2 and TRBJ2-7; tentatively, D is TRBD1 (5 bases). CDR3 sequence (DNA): TGTGCCAGCAGCCGTTTTGCAGGGTCCTACGAGCAGTACTTC. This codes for CASSRFAGSYEQYF.